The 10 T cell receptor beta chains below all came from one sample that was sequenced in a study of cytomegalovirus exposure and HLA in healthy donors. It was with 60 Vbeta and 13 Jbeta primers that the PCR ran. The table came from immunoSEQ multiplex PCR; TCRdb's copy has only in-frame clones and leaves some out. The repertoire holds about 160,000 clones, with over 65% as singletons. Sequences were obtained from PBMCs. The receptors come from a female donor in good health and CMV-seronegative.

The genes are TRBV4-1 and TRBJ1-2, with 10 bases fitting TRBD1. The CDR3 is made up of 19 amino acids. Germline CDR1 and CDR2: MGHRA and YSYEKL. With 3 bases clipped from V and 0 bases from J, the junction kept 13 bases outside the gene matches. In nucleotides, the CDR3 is TGCGCCAGCAGCCAGGAATCCGGGACAGGGGTAGCTGCTAACTATGGCTACACCTTC. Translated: CASSQESGTGVAANYGYTF.

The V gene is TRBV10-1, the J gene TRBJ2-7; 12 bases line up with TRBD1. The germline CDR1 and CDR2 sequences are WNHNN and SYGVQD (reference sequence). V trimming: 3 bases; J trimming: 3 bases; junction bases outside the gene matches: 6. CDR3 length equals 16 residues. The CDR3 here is CASSDGDRGPDYEQYF. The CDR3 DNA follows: TGCGCCAGCAGTGATGGGGACAGGGGGCCCGACTACGAGCAGTACTTC.

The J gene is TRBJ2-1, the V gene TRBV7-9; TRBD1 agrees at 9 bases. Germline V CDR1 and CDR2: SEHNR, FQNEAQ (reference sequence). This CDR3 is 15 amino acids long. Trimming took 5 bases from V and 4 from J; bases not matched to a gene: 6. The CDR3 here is CASSTRQGEYNEQFF. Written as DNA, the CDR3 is TGTGCCAGCAGCACTAGACAGGGGGAGTACAATGAGCAGTTCTTC.

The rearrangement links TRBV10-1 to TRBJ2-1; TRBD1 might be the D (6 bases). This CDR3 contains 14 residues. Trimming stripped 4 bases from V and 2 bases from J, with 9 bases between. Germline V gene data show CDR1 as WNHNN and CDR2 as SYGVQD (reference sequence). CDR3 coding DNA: TGCGCCAGCAGTGGGGGGCCCCCCTACAATGAGCAGTTCTTC. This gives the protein CASSGGPPYNEQFF.

The CDR3 sequence is CASSERVMSTGELFF. Written as DNA, the CDR3 is TGTGCCAGCAGTGAGAGGGTAATGAGTACCGGGGAGCTGTTTTTT. The V call is TRBV6-4, the J call TRBJ2-2, with D possibly matching TRBD2 (5 bases). Germline assignment: CDR1 MRHNA and CDR2 SNTAGT. This CDR3 is built from 15 residues. Trimming left V 3 bases short and J 5 bases short, with 13 bases between.

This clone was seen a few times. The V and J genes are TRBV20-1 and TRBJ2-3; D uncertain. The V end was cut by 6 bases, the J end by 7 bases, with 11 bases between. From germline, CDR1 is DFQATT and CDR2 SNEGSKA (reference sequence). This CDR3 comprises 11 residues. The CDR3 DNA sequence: TGCAGTGCCCTAACGCTGAATACGCAGTATTTT. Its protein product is CSALTLNTQYF.

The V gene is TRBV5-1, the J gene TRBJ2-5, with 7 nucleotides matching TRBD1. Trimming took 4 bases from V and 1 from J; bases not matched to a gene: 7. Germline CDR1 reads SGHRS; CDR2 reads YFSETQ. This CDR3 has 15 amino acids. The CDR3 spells CASSALTGVQETQYF. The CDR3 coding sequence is TGCGCCAGCAGCGCCCTTACAGGGGTCCAAGAGACCCAGTACTTC.

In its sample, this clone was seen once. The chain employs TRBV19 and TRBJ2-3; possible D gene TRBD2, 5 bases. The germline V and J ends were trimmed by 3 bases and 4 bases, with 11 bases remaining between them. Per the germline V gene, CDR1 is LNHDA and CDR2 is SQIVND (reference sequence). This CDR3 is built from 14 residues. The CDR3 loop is CASSMGESSDTQYF. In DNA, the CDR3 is TGTGCCAGTAGTATGGGAGAGTCGTCAGATACGCAGTATTTT. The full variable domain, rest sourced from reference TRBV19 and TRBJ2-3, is DGGITQSPKYLFRKEGQNVTLSCEQNLNHDAMYWYRQDPGQGLRLIYYSQIVNDFQKGDIAEGYSVSREKKESFPLTVTSAQKNPTAFYLCASSMGESSDTQYFGPGTRLTVL.

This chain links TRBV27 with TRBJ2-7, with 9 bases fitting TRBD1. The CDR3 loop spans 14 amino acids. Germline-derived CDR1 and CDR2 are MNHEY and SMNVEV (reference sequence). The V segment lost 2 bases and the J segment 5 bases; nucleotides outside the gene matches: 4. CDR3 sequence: CASSLGTGTHEQYF. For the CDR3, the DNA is TGTGCCAGCAGTTTAGGGACAGGGACTCACGAGCAGTACTTC.

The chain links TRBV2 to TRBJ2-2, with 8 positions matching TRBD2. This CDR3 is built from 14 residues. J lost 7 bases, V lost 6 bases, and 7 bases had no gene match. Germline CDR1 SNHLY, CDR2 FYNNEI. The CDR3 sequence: CASRERELGGELFF. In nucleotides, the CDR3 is TGTGCCAGCAGGGAGCGGGAGTTGGGCGGGGAGCTGTTTTTT.